This T cell receptor (beta chain) is from a study of blood T cell repertoires in COVID-19 (dated by TCRdb to about 2020). In terms of the full investigation: Collaborator samples came from the United States, Italy and Spain and covered acute and convalescent phases of COVID-19. The prospective study material was composed of cDNA or gDNA derived from T cells, B-cell-depleted T cells, or PBMCs. Deeply sampled blood TCRbeta repertoires from subjects exposed to, actively infected with, or recovered from COVID-19 were included in the dataset. Sample metadata almost always included a de-identified subject ID, COVID-19 status, age in years and sex. The repertoires were released in a freely available public database meant as a resource for research on the immune response to SARS-CoV-2. The samples were drawn from the first 160 participants of the ongoing ImmuneRACE study and from 1,254 subjects provided by 6 global collaborators. Where available, HLA class I and class II types were obtained from metadata supplied by the sample provider rather than from assay-based typing.

TCRbeta CDR3 regions were amplified from genomic DNA using the immunoSEQ Assay, a bias-controlled multiplex PCR. In the original analysis: The number of nucleated cells in each sample was estimated by amplification of reference gene primers within the assay. To quantify the absolute abundance of each unique TCRbeta CDR3 rearrangement, sequence reads were collapsed and filtered. For each sample, productive Simpson clonality was calculated as the square root of Simpson's diversity index across productive rearrangements. Here the immuneACCESS table is served through TCRdb, limited to in-frame sequences with V and J called. Missing clones are a known gap in these copies; in checked studies unresolved V genes cover under half, and the rest lacks a known reason. V and J calls and clone size are those listed in that table; D and trimming were worked out from the DNA. The sample contains some 120,000 clones, under 95% of them found a single time. 4% to 5% of the sample comes from the top ten.

At one collaborating source in Seattle, patients were enrolled during active infection and were followed longitudinally through the course of disease. Collaborating institutions collected whole blood in K2EDTA tubes following their own protocols. Collaborator samples were shipped for TCRbeta analysis as frozen whole blood, isolated PBMCs, or DNA extracted from either sample type. This clone appeared a single time. Its antigen is currently not known. No much larger clone is present one base from it, and per-base qualities are unavailable. V and J are trimmed by 2 bases and 4 bases, and the gene matches miss 9 bases of the junction. The cysteine opens and the phenylalanine closes a CDR3 of 17 amino acids. Of all the DNA, just the CDR3 is kept, 51 bases in frame from base 1. Based on the germline V gene, the CDR1 and CDR2 sequences are MDHEN and SYDVKM. The paper's findings and limits, for the study overall: How much clinical and demographic metadata was included differed by source and by participant, and the metadata was provided uncurated.

The origin of this receptor is a man aged 60 to 75 with COVID-19, enrolled during active disease. Sequenced input: peripheral blood. The sequence is built from TRBV28 and TRBJ2-3; 10 junctional bases match TRBD1. CDR3 sequence: CASSLVVGQGEADTQYF. The nucleotide sequence is given as TGTGCCAGCAGTTTAGTGGTTGGACAGGGGGAAGCAGATACGCAGTATTTT.